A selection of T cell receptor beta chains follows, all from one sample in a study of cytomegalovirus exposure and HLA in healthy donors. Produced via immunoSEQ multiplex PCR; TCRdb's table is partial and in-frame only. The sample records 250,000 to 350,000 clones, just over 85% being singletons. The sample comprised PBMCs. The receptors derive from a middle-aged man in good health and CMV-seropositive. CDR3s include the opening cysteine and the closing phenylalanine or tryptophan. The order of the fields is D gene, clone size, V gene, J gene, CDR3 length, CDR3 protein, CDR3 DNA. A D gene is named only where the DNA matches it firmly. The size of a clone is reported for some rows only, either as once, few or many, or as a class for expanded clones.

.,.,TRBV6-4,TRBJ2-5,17,CASSDARGSPNQETQYF,TGTGCCAGCAGTGACGCTCGCGGGTCCCCTAACCAAGAGACCCAGTACTTC
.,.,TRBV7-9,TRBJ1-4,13,CASSLATDEKLFF,TGTGCCAGCAGCTTAGCGACAGATGAAAAACTGTTTTTT
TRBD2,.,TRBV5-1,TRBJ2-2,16,CASSLALAGRTGELFF,TGCGCCAGCAGCTTGGCCCTAGCGGGTAGAACCGGGGAGCTGTTTTTT
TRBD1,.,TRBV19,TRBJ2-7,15,CASSPGQGSSYEQYF,TGTGCCAGTAGTCCGGGACAGGGTAGCTCCTACGAGCAGTACTTC
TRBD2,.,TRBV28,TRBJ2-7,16,CASSLHRDYNSYEQYF,TGTGCCAGCAGTCTCCACCGGGACTATAATTCCTACGAGCAGTACTTC
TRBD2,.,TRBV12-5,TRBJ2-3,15,CASGLGLAGVDTQYF,TGTGCTAGTGGTTTGGGACTAGCGGGAGTTGATACGCAGTATTTT
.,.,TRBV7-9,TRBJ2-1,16,CASSLLQGALYNEQFF,TGTGCCAGCAGCTTGCTCCAGGGTGCCCTCTACAATGAGCAGTTCTTC
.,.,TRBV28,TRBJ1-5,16,CATLGQQGLRNQPQHF,TGTGCCACCCTTGGGCAACAGGGCCTACGCAATCAGCCCCAGCATTTT
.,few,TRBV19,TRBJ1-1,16,CASSIVVVRRNTEAFF,TGTGCCAGTAGTATAGTGGTTGTCAGGCGGAACACTGAAGCTTTCTTT
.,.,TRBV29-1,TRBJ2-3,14,CSVVKRSSTDTQYF,TGCAGCGTTGTGAAGCGGTCTAGCACAGATACGCAGTATTTT
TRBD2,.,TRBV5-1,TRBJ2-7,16,CASSRRTSGSSYEQYF,TGCGCCAGCAGCAGACGGACTAGCGGGAGCTCCTACGAGCAGTACTTC
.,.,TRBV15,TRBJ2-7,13,CATSSADSYEQYF,TGTGCCACCAGCAGCGCGGACTCCTACGAGCAGTACTTC
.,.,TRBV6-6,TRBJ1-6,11,CASNNNSPLHF,TGTGCCAGCAACAATAATTCACCCCTCCACTTT
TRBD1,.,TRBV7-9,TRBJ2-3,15,CASSPGGGRTDTQYF,TGTGCCAGCAGCCCAGGGGGTGGGCGCACAGATACGCAGTATTTT
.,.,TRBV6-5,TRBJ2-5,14,CASSYYPTKETQYF,TGTGCCAGCAGTTACTATCCCACAAAAGAGACCCAGTACTTC
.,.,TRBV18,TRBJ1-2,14,CASSPSGSNYGYTF,TGTGCCAGCTCACCCTCAGGTAGTAACTATGGCTACACCTTC
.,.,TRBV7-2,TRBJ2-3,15,CASSPNLVGTDTQYF,TGTGCCAGCAGCCCCAACTTGGTAGGCACAGATACGCAGTATTTT
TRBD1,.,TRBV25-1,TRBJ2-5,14,CASRRTGGVETQYF,TGTGCCAGCAGGCGAACAGGGGGCGTGGAGACCCAGTACTTC
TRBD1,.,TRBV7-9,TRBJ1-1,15,CASSSRDRGHTEAFF,TGTGCCAGCAGCTCTCGGGACAGGGGACACACTGAAGCTTTCTTT
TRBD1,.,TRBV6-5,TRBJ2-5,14,CASSPTGGRETQYF,TGTGCCAGCAGCCCGACAGGGGGCAGGGAGACCCAGTACTTC
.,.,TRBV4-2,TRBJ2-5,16,CASSHGLPGGKETQYF,TGTGCCAGCAGCCACGGGCTACCCGGGGGAAAAGAGACCCAGTACTTC
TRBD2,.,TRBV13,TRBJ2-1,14,CASSQREGYNEQFF,TGTGCCAGCAGCCAGCGGGAGGGATACAATGAGCAGTTCTTC
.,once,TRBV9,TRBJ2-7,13,CASSHGQTYEQYF,TGTGCCAGCAGCCACGGACAAACCTACGAGCAGTACTTC
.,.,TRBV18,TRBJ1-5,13,CASSPEVNQPQHF,TGTGCCAGCTCGCCAGAGGTAAATCAGCCCCAGCATTTT
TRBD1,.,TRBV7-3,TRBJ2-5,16,CASSLRGTGWQETQYF,TGTGCCAGCAGCTTAAGGGGGACAGGGTGGCAAGAGACCCAGTACTTC
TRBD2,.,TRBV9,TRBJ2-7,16,CASSVWGTSDYYEQYF,TGTGCCAGCAGCGTTTGGGGGACTAGCGATTACTACGAGCAGTACTTC
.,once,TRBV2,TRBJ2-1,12,CASSERERLEFF,TGTGCCAGCAGTGAGAGAGAACGGTTGGAGTTCTTC
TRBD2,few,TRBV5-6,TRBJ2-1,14,CASSLGLAVEEQFF,TGTGCCAGCAGCTTGGGACTAGCGGTTGAAGAGCAGTTCTTC
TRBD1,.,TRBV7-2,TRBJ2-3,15,CASSSQGKGADTQYF,TGTGCCAGCAGCTCCCAGGGGAAGGGGGCCGATACGCAGTATTTT
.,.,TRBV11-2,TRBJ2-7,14,CASSPGRGSYEQYF,TGTGCCAGCAGCCCCGGCCGGGGAAGCTACGAGCAGTACTTC
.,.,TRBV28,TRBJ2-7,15,CASRPSSAGQREQYF,TGTGCCAGCAGGCCCTCGTCGGCAGGCCAGCGGGAGCAGTACTTC
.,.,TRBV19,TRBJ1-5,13,CASAGGRNQPQHF,TGTGCCAGTGCCGGAGGGCGTAATCAGCCCCAGCATTTT
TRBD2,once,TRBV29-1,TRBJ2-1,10,CSGGTKEQFF,TGCAGCGGGGGGACTAAGGAACAGTTCTTC
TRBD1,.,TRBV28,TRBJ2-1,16,CASSPGQGLRENEQFF,TGTGCCAGCAGTCCGGGACAGGGGCTTAGAGAGAATGAGCAGTTCTTC
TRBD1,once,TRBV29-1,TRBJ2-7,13,CSTRDSVSYEQYF,TGCAGTACCCGGGACAGCGTCTCCTACGAGCAGTACTTC
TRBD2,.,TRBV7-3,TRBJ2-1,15,CASSPNGRSNNEQFF,TGTGCCAGCAGCCCCAACGGGAGGTCTAACAATGAGCAGTTCTTC
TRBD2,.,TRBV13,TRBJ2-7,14,CASTQAGTLYEQYF,TGTGCCAGCACCCAAGCGGGGACCCTCTACGAGCAGTACTTC
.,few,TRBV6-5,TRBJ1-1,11,CASSQDTEAFF,TGTGCCAGCAGCCAGGACACTGAAGCTTTCTTT
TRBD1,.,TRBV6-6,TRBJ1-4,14,CASKTGGGLVYLFF,TGTGCCTCCAAAACAGGGGGCGGGTTGGTCTACCTGTTTTTT
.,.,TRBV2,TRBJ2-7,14,CAATGGRLAGVWYF,TGTGCCGCTACAGGGGGCAGGCTAGCGGGAGTGTGGTACTTC
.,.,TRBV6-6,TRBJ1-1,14,CASSYDLGNTEAFF,TGTGCCAGCAGTTACGACTTGGGGAACACTGAAGCTTTCTTT
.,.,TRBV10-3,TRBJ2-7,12,CAISEASWEQYF,TGTGCCATCAGTGAGGCTAGCTGGGAGCAGTACTTC
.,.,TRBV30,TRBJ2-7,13,CAWSRPRGFRQYF,TGTGCCTGGAGTCGTCCCAGGGGCTTTAGGCAGTACTTC
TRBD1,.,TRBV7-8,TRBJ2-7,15,CASRLTGGSSYEQYF,TGTGCCAGCAGATTGACAGGGGGGAGCTCCTACGAGCAGTACTTC
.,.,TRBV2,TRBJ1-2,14,CASAGQGLNYGYTF,TGTGCCAGCGCTGGTCAGGGCCTAAACTATGGCTACACCTTC
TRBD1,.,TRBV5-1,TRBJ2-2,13,CASSRTGPGELFF,TGCGCCAGCAGCCGGACAGGGCCAGGGGAGCTGTTTTTT